The 16 T cell receptor beta chains below all came from one sample that was sequenced in a study of OX40 agonist ivuxolimab in advanced cancers. The data were produced by immunoSEQ multiplex PCR, yet TCRdb's version contains in-frame clones alone and is incomplete. The table has tens of thousands of clones, about 81% seen once; the top ten hold about 7.2%. The material was CD4+ or CD8+ T cells sorted from blood, obtained in a trial of the OX40 agonist ivuxolimab. All receptors derive from an adult with an advanced solid tumor such as melanoma, head and neck, liver or kidney cancer.

The J gene is TRBJ2-6, the V gene TRBV5-1, with D perhaps matching TRBD2 (6 bases). V lost 4 bases to trimming and J lost 0 bases, with 17 bases between them. The germline CDR1 and CDR2 sequences are SGHRS and YFSETQ. This CDR3 region has 18 residues. The chain's CDR3 is CASSLTGTSSSGANVLTF. CDR3 bases: TGCGCCAGCAGCCTCACCGGGACTTCCAGCTCTGGGGCCAACGTCCTGACTTTC.

The rearrangement links TRBV7-2 to TRBJ2-1; the match to TRBD1 covers 10 bases. Germline CDR1 reads SGHTA; CDR2 reads FQGNSA. After removal of 5 bases from V and 10 bases from J, the junction contained 11 bases not matched to a gene. The CDR3 contains 15 residues. The CDR3 loop is CASSVTGTGAWEQFF. The CDR3 region has the DNA TGTGCCAGCAGCGTCACCGGGACAGGGGCTTGGGAGCAGTTCTTC.

This clone has only one observation. The chain's CDR3 is CASSEVGLLTDTQYF. DNA of the CDR3: TGTGCCAGCAGCGAGGTGGGACTACTCACAGATACGCAGTATTTT. The chain has TRBV9 and TRBJ2-3, with 7 bases fitting TRBD2. The junction had 6 bases not matched to a gene; V was cut back by 3 bases and J by 2 bases. This CDR3 has 15 residues. CDR1 and CDR2 (germline): SGDLS, YYNGEE.

The rearrangement uses TRBV18 and TRBJ1-1, with D unclear. The CDR3 loop spans 15 amino acids. Germline values: CDR1 KGHSH, CDR2 LQKENI. The V and J ends lost 3 bases and 0 bases respectively, with 11 bases between them. This CDR3 is CASSPFGDLNTEAFF. CDR3 nucleotide sequence: TGTGCCAGCTCACCGTTTGGAGATTTGAACACTGAAGCTTTCTTT.

The chain carries TRBV5-1 and TRBJ1-2; 7 bases match TRBD1. The CDR3 consists of 14 residues. Looked up from germline, CDR1 is SGHRS and CDR2 is YFSETQ. V gave up 3 bases and J gave up 2 bases; unmatched junction bases: 4. The DNA of the CDR3 is TGCGCCAGCAGCTCCATGGGACAGAACTATGGCTACACCTTC. The encoded protein is CASSSMGQNYGYTF.

The chain couples TRBV2 to TRBJ1-2, with TRBD1 identical over 9 bases. The V and J ends lost 8 bases and 4 bases, in that order; junction bases with no gene match: 11. Germline lookup yields CDR1 SNHLY and CDR2 FYNNEI. CDR3 length: 15 residues. CDR3: CASRIRQGVTYGYTF. CDR3 DNA: TGTGCCAGCCGTATAAGACAGGGGGTTACCTATGGCTACACCTTC.

The chain couples TRBV30 to TRBJ2-7; TRBD2 is a possible D gene (6 bases). Germline V gene lookup returns CDR1 GTSNPN and CDR2 SVGIG (reference sequence). Trimming shortened V by 5 bases and J by 1 base, and 12 bases separated the two germline ends. The CDR3 runs 13 residues. Here the CDR3 reads CAWAGTDSYEQYF. CDR3 nucleotides: TGTGCCTGGGCGGGGACCGATTCCTACGAGCAGTACTTC.

The rearrangement links TRBV7-9 to TRBJ1-4, with TRBD1 as a possible D gene (6 bases). Germline CDR1 is SEHNR and CDR2 is FQNEAQ (reference sequence). Trimming cost V 4 bases and J 7 bases, with 16 bases left between them. The CDR3 covers 15 residues. The CDR3 sequence: CASSSLGTKGEKLFF. In DNA, the CDR3 is TGTGCCAGCAGCTCCCTCGGGACAAAGGGTGAAAAACTGTTTTTT. Full variable domain (rest looked up from reference TRBV7-9 and TRBJ1-4): DTGVSQNPRHKITKRGQNVTFRCDPISEHNRLYWYRQTLGQGPEFLTYFQNEAQLEKSRLLSDRFSAERPKGSFSTLEIQRTEQGDSAMYLCASSSLGTKGEKLFFGSGTQLSVL.

This clone was found once. This chain links TRBV6-6 with TRBJ2-5, with 8 positions matching TRBD2. V shed 8 bases and J 1 base; nucleotides not matched to a gene: 3. The CDR3 is 13 amino acids. Germline V gene lookup returns CDR1 MNHNY and CDR2 SVGAGI (reference sequence). CDR3 nucleotides: TGTGCCAGCTCCGGACTAGCCCAAGAGACCCAGTACTTC. Translation gives CASSGLAQETQYF.

This rearrangement joins TRBV6-5 to TRBJ2-7; 11 bases align to TRBD2. V lost 6 bases and J lost 0; bases outside the gene matches: 1. Germline V gives CDR1 MNHEY, CDR2 SVGAGI. The CDR3 covers 14 residues. CDR3 protein: CASRTSGSSYEQYF. DNA of the CDR3: TGTGCCAGCAGAACTAGCGGGAGCTCCTACGAGCAGTACTTC.

The genes are TRBV6-1 and TRBJ2-7; tentatively, D is TRBD1 (6 bases). The CDR3 loop spans 14 amino acids. The V end lost 6 bases, the J end lost 0 bases, and 12 bases lay between the germline ends. Germline-derived CDR1 and CDR2 are MNHNS and SASEGT. The CDR3 spells CASSQDRFSYEQYF. CDR3 nucleotide sequence: TGTGCCAGCAGCCAGGACAGATTCTCCTACGAGCAGTACTTC.

This clone was seen a single time. V is TRBV7-9 and J is TRBJ1-6, with 9 bases identical to TRBD1. V shed 6 bases and J 7 bases; nucleotides not matched to a gene: 7. This CDR3 has 15 amino acids. From germline, CDR1 is SEHNR and CDR2 FQNEAQ (reference sequence). The CDR3 region is CASRDTGGLNSPLHF. The CDR3 DNA follows: TGTGCCAGCAGAGACACAGGGGGCCTCAATTCACCCCTCCACTTT.

This chain links TRBV11-2 with TRBJ2-1, with D maybe TRBD2 (6 bases). The CDR3 consists of 15 residues. Trimming stripped 4 bases from V and 9 bases from J, with 19 bases between. The V gene's germline CDR1 is SGHAT and CDR2 FQNNGV. The CDR3 coding sequence is TGTGCCAGCAGCTACTTTGGGATAGCGGACCCTGAGCAGTTCTTC. This translates into CASSYFGIADPEQFF.

There are a few counts of this clone. V and J are TRBV6-5 and TRBJ1-1, with TRBD1 as a possible D gene (6 bases). The CDR3 has 12 amino acids. Per the germline V gene, CDR1 is MNHEY and CDR2 is SVGAGI. Trimming left V 5 bases short and J 6 bases short, with 10 bases between. The CDR3 coding sequence is TGTGCCAGCAGTCCCCAGGGGTCTGAAGCTTTCTTT. This gives the protein CASSPQGSEAFF.

The CDR3 nucleotides are TGTGCCAGCAGCGTAGCTCGAACGGGACCAGATACGCAGTATTTT. Translation gives CASSVARTGPDTQYF. V and J are TRBV9 and TRBJ2-3, with D possibly called TRBD1 or TRBD2 (5 bases each). The V and J ends lost 0 bases and 4 bases respectively, with 12 bases between them. In germline, CDR1 is SGDLS, CDR2 YYNGEE. CDR3 length: 15 residues.

The genes are TRBV10-1 and TRBJ2-1; perhaps TRBD1 as D (5 bases). The V gene lost 3 bases and the J gene lost 10 bases, with 10 bases spanning the gap. This CDR3 spans 12 amino acids. CDR1 WNHNN and CDR2 SYGVQD come from the germline V gene (reference sequence). The CDR3 protein is CASSDPGSEQFF. The DNA for the CDR3 is TGCGCCAGCAGTGACCCAGGGTCAGAGCAGTTCTTC.